These 21 T cell receptor beta chains share one sample of origin, sequenced in a study of T cell changes during pregnancy in multiple sclerosis. Assay: immunoSEQ multiplex PCR; the TCRdb copy retains only in-frame clones and omits some. The table includes tens of thousands of clones, about nine tenths detected once. This sample comprised CD8+ T cells from peripheral blood mononuclear cells, obtained in the first trimester of pregnancy. Receptor source: a female donor in good health, enrolled as a control in a pregnancy study.

This clone was detected once. The V gene is TRBV5-4, the J gene TRBJ2-7, with D tentatively TRBD2 (5 bases). Germline V gives CDR1 SGHNT, CDR2 YYREEE (reference sequence). The CDR3 sequence is 16 residues long. Trimming left V 4 bases short and J 6 bases short, with 23 bases between. DNA for the CDR3: TGTGCCAGCAGCGCCGGACTGGACGCCCCGATCGGCGAGCAGTACTTC. It codes for CASSAGLDAPIGEQYF.

The genes are TRBV7-8 and TRBJ1-6; D remains unclear. V dropped 8 bases and J dropped 6 bases, with 5 bases sitting between them. The CDR3 loop spans 11 amino acids. Germline values: CDR1 SGHVS, CDR2 FQNEAQ. The CDR3 nucleotides read TGTGCCAGCGGCCCTAATTCACCCCTCCACTTT. This translates into CASGPNSPLHF.

The gene calls are TRBV7-3 and TRBJ2-2, with a tentative D call TRBD1 (7 bases). This CDR3 region has 16 residues. Germline V gives CDR1 SGHTA, CDR2 FQGTGA. V was cut by 5 bases and J by 6 bases, with 19 bases left in between. CDR3 sequence reads: CASSPRGQLRAGELFF. The CDR3 region has the DNA TGTGCCAGCAGCCCGCGGGGACAGTTGAGGGCCGGGGAGCTGTTTTTT. Based on the CDR3 plus reference TRBV7-3 and TRBJ2-2, the full variable domain is GAGVSQTPSNKVTEKGKYVELRCDPISGHTALYWYRQSLGQGPEFLIYFQGTGAADDSGLPNDRFFAVRPEGSVSTLKIQRTERGDSAVYLCASSPRGQLRAGELFFGEGSRLTVL.

This chain links TRBV27 with TRBJ1-5; maybe TRBD1 (5 bases). Germline values: CDR1 MNHEY, CDR2 SMNVEV (reference sequence). V dropped 8 bases and J dropped 6 bases, with 11 bases sitting between them. This CDR3 spans 12 amino acids. In nucleotides, the CDR3 is TGTGCCAGCTCCAGGGTCGGTCAGCCCCAGCATTTT. Amino acids: CASSRVGQPQHF.

This clone was detected only once. This chain joins TRBV7-9 and TRBJ1-6, with 8 bases lining up with TRBD1. CDR3 length: 17 amino acids. V dropped 1 base and J dropped 5; count of bases not matched to a gene: 7. Germline values: CDR1 SEHNR, CDR2 FQNEAQ (reference sequence). CDR3 sequence: CASSLGQGAMNNSPLHF. CDR3 DNA: TGTGCCAGCAGCTTAGGGCAGGGGGCGATGAATAATTCACCCCTCCACTTT.

V and J are TRBV27 and TRBJ1-1; 8 nucleotides line up with TRBD1. V was pared by 4 bases and J by 4 bases, with 2 bases of the junction left unmatched. CDR3 size: 13 residues. CDR1 and CDR2 (germline): MNHEY, SMNVEV (reference sequence). Written as DNA, the CDR3 is TGTGCCAGCAGTTCACAGGGGGGCACTGAAGCTTTCTTT. Encoded protein: CASSSQGGTEAFF.

V and J are TRBV10-1 and TRBJ1-5, with TRBD1 matching over 9 bases. The V gene end was trimmed by 6 bases and the J gene end by 4 bases; junction bases not matched to a gene: 4. Germline assignment: CDR1 WNHNN and CDR2 SYGVQD (reference sequence). The CDR3 consists of 14 residues. The CDR3 here is CASSGQGLNQPQHF. The CDR3 coding sequence is TGCGCCAGCAGCGGACAGGGGCTTAATCAGCCCCAGCATTTT.

The sample holds many counts of this clone. The chain couples TRBV11-1 to TRBJ1-1; D is unresolved. V was pared by 5 bases and J by 1 base, with 8 bases between. Germline values: CDR1 SGHAT, CDR2 FQDESV (reference sequence). The CDR3 has 13 amino acids. CDR3 sequence (DNA): TGTGCCAGCAGCCCAGACAAGAACACTGAAGCTTTCTTT. Its protein product is CASSPDKNTEAFF.

This chain uses TRBV7-9 with TRBJ1-5, with D possibly matching TRBD1 (6 bases). Per the germline V gene, CDR1 is SEHNR and CDR2 is FQNEAQ (reference sequence). The V gene lost 2 bases and the J gene lost 3 bases, with 14 bases spanning the gap. The CDR3 contains 16 residues. CDR3 nucleotide sequence: TGTGCCAGCAGCTTATCATCCGCAGGGGACAATCAGCCCCAGCATTTT. It specifies CASSLSSAGDNQPQHF.

V usage is TRBV9 and J usage is TRBJ1-4; D is unclear. The germline V and J ends were trimmed by 0 bases and 4 bases, with 10 bases remaining between them. From germline, CDR1 is SGDLS and CDR2 YYNGEE. The CDR3 is 15 amino acids. The DNA for the CDR3 is TGTGCCAGCAGCGTAGAGTCGACACATAATGAAAAACTGTTTTTT. It specifies CASSVESTHNEKLFF.

V is TRBV16 and J is TRBJ1-6, with a weak D call TRBD1 (5 bases). The CDR3 totals 16 residues. Germline V lookup: CDR1 KGHSY, CDR2 FQNENV. V dropped 2 bases and J dropped 6 bases, with 14 bases sitting between them. For the CDR3, the DNA is TGTGCCAGCAGCCAAGACAGACGCGGGGCTAATTCACCCCTCCACTTT. Translation: CASSQDRRGANSPLHF.

The sample holds a few counts of this clone. The gene calls are TRBV9 and TRBJ1-6, with 7 bases matching TRBD1. The junction had 10 bases not matched to a gene; V was cut back by 0 bases and J by 10 bases. The CDR3 consists of 16 residues. CDR1 is SGDLS and CDR2 is YYNGEE in the germline V gene. In DNA, the CDR3 is TGTGCCAGCAGCGTAGATCCCGACAGGGAGGAGTCACCCCTCCACTTT. The encoded protein is CASSVDPDREESPLHF.

This sequence joins TRBV10-2 and TRBJ1-2; D gene ambiguous. This CDR3 region has 14 residues. Per the germline V gene, CDR1 is WSHSY and CDR2 is SAAADI. The V gene lost 6 bases and the J gene lost 5 bases, with 16 bases spanning the gap. CDR3 bases: TGCGCCAGCAGCCTGTCGGGAGGTGCTTATGGCTACACCTTC. Protein product: CASSLSGGAYGYTF.

V usage is TRBV7-9 and J usage is TRBJ2-6, with 7 bases aligning to TRBD2. The CDR3 consists of 16 residues. V trimming: 10 bases; J trimming: 0 bases; junction bases outside the gene matches: 9. Germline V CDR1 and CDR2: SEHNR, FQNEAQ (reference sequence). The CDR3 loop is CATPGGPYSGANVLTF. The CDR3 bases are TGTGCCACCCCGGGGGGACCCTACTCTGGGGCCAACGTCCTGACTTTC.

The J gene is TRBJ2-7, the V gene TRBV6-1, with a possible D match to TRBD2 (6 bases). Germline V gene sequence: CDR1 MNHNS, CDR2 SASEGT. This CDR3 region has 13 residues. V gave up 7 bases and J gave up 0 bases, with 10 bases separating them. The chain's CDR3 is CASKIGSSYEQYF. As DNA, the CDR3 is TGTGCCAGCAAAATCGGGAGCTCCTACGAGCAGTACTTC.

The rearrangement uses TRBV15 and TRBJ1-4; TRBD1 agrees at 10 bases. The germline V gene has CDR1 LNHNV and CDR2 YYDKDF (reference sequence). The CDR3 runs to 19 residues. V lost 3 bases and J lost 3; bases outside the gene matches: 13. CDR3 bases: TGTGCCACCAGCAGGGCCGGGACAGGGGACTTCCAAGCTAATGAAAAACTGTTTTTT. Protein sequence: CATSRAGTGDFQANEKLFF. The full variable domain, completed using reference TRBV15 and TRBJ1-4, is DAMVIQNPRYQVTQFGKPVTLSCSQTLNHNVMYWYQQKSSQAPKLLFHYYDKDFNNEADTPDNFQSRRPNTSFCFLDIRSPGLGDTAMYLCATSRAGTGDFQANEKLFFGSGTQLSVL.

This chain joins TRBV4-3 and TRBJ2-1, with 9 bases matching TRBD2. The trim removed 3 bases at V and 4 bases at J, leaving 4 bases unmatched. The CDR3 extends over 15 amino acids. Germline V CDR1 and CDR2: LGHNA, YSLEER. Written as DNA, the CDR3 is TGCGCCAGCAGCCAGGCCGCGGGGGGGTACAATGAGCAGTTCTTC. Its protein is CASSQAAGGYNEQFF.

The rearrangement links TRBV6-5 to TRBJ1-5; weak D call: TRBD1 (6 bases). Trimming removed 8 bases at V and 2 bases at J, with 10 bases between. The CDR3 runs to 13 residues. Germline values: CDR1 MNHEY, CDR2 SVGAGI. CDR3 nucleotides: TGTGCCAGCCAAGGGGGTCGCAATCAGCCCCAGCATTTT. It is translated as CASQGGRNQPQHF.

The chain uses TRBV4-3 and TRBJ1-2; 8 bases agree with TRBD1. The V gene's germline CDR1 is LGHNA and CDR2 YSLEER. Trimming took 4 bases from V and 4 from J; bases not matched to a gene: 5. The CDR3 loop spans 14 amino acids. The CDR3 region is CASSLDRGGYGYTF. The CDR3 DNA sequence: TGCGCCAGCAGCCTCGACAGGGGAGGCTATGGCTACACCTTC.

For this clone: Other DNA sequences within the sample encode an identical CDR3. The V and J genes are TRBV9 and TRBJ2-3; possible D gene TRBD2, 5 bases. Germline-derived CDR1 and CDR2 are SGDLS and YYNGEE. There are 14 residues in the CDR3. The V end was cut by 0 bases, the J end by 2 bases, with 7 bases between. CDR3 protein: CASSVAGNTDTQYF. The DNA for the CDR3 is TGTGCCAGCAGCGTAGCGGGGAACACAGATACGCAGTATTTT.

This chain uses TRBV4-3 with TRBJ2-3, with D possibly being TRBD2 (5 bases). CDR3 length: 15 amino acids. In germline, CDR1 is LGHNA, CDR2 YSLEER. V was pared by 1 base and J by 5 bases, with 13 bases between. The CDR3 protein is CASSQATGSRDTQYF. The CDR3 DNA reads as TGCGCCAGCAGCCAAGCTACGGGGAGTCGAGATACGCAGTATTTT.